Described below is a single TCR beta chain sequence and its context. Its antigen remains unknown. Additional DNA sequences in this sample encode the identical CDR3. The sample comes from a study of shared clonotypes between healthy human individuals. Findings and caveats of the study: Lower generation probabilities were found for non-shared clonotypes than for those shared by all four donors.

The CDR3 runs 14 residues. Germline V lookup: CDR1 MDHEN, CDR2 SYDVKM. V lost 2 bases to trimming and J lost 0 bases, with 7 bases between them. Each subset's genomic DNA was split evenly across several immunoSEQ plates. Sequenced by immunoSEQ multiplex PCR; TCRdb stores in-frame clones only, minus some. The sample yields 1 million to 1.2 million clones, roughly 80% seen once. The TCR originated in a young man in good health. Some clones in this sample may be carry-over from other donors' samples. This chain uses TRBV28 with TRBJ1-2; no reliable D call. The sample was memory CD4+ T cells from PBMCs. Subset here: CD45RA-negative fraction. The CDR3 DNA reads as TGTGCCAGCAGTTTAGGCTTGTCTAACTATGGCTACACCTTC. It codes for CASSLGLSNYGYTF.